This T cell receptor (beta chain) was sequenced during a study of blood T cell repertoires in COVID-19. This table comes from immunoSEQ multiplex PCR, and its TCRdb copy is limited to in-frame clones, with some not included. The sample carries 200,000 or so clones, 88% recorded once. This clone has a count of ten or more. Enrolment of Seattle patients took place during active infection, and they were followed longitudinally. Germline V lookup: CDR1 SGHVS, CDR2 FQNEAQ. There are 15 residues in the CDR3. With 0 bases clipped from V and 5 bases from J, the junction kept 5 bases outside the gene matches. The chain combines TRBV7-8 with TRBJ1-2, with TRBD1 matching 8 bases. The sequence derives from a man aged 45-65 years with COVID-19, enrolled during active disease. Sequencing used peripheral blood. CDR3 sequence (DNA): TGTGCCAGCAGCTTAGCCCGGACAGGGTTGTATGGCTACACCTTC. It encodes CASSLARTGLYGYTF.